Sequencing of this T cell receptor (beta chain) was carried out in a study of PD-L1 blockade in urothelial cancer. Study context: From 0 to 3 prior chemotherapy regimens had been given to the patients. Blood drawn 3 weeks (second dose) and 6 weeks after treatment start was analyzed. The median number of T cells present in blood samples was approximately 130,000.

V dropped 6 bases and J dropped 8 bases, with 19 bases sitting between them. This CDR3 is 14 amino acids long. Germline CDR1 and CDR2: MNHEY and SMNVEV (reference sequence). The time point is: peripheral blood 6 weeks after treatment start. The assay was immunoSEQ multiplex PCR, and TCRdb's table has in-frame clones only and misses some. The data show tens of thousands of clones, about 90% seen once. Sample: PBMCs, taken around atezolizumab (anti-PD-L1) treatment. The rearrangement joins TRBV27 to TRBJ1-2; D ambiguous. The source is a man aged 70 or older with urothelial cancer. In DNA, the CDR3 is TGTGCCAGCAGGAAACCGGGTCTAATCGGGGGCTACACCTTC. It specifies CASRKPGLIGGYTF.